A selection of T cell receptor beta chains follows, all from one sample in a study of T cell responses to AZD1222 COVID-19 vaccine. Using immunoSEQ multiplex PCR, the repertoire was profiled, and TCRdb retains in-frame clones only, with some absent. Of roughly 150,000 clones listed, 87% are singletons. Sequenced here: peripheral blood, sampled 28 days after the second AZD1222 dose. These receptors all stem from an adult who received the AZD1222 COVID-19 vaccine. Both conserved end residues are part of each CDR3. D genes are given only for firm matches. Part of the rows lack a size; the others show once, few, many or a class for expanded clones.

TGTGCCAGCTCAACAGGGTATGGCAATCAGCCCCAGCATTTT	CASSTGYGNQPQHF	few	TRBJ1-5	-	TRBV18
TGTGCCAGCACGGCACAGGACAGGGGTAGATCACCCCTCCACTTT	CASTAQDRGRSPLHF	few	TRBJ1-6	TRBD1	TRBV6-5
TGCGCCAGCACCGGACAACCAGGGCAGCCCCAGCATTTT	CASTGQPGQPQHF	few	TRBJ1-5	-	TRBV10-2
TGTGCCAGCTCACCATTCAGTGAGGCGGGGGAAGGCTACACCTTC	CASSPFSEAGEGYTF	-	TRBJ1-2	-	TRBV18
TGTGCCAGTAGTCACGGGACAAGCTACGAGCAGTACTTC	CASSHGTSYEQYF	-	TRBJ2-7	-	TRBV19
TGTGCCAGCAGCAACAGACAGCCCCAGCATTTT	CASSNRQPQHF	-	TRBJ1-5	-	TRBV21-1
TGTGCTAGTGGGGCGGGGCAGGGTACCCTCTATGGCTACACCTTC	CASGAGQGTLYGYTF	-	TRBJ1-2	-	TRBV12-5
TGTGCCAGCAGCGCACAGGGGAACTATGGCTACACCTTC	CASSAQGNYGYTF	-	TRBJ1-2	TRBD1	TRBV7-2
TGTGCCAGCAGTTTTCACAGGGGGCCCGGGGAGCTGTTTTTT	CASSFHRGPGELFF	-	TRBJ2-2	TRBD1	TRBV6-5
TGTGCCAGCAGTTTGACGGGTTCTTCGGAAGCTTTCTTT	CASSLTGSSEAFF	-	TRBJ1-1	-	TRBV7-9
TGTGCCAGCTCACCGTCTGCTTGGAGGGACATAGAAAACTATGGCTACACCTTC	CASSPSAWRDIENYGYTF	-	TRBJ1-2	-	TRBV18
TGTGCCAGCAGTTACTCGAGAGACTCTGGAAACACCATATATTTT	CASSYSRDSGNTIYF	-	TRBJ1-3	-	TRBV6-5